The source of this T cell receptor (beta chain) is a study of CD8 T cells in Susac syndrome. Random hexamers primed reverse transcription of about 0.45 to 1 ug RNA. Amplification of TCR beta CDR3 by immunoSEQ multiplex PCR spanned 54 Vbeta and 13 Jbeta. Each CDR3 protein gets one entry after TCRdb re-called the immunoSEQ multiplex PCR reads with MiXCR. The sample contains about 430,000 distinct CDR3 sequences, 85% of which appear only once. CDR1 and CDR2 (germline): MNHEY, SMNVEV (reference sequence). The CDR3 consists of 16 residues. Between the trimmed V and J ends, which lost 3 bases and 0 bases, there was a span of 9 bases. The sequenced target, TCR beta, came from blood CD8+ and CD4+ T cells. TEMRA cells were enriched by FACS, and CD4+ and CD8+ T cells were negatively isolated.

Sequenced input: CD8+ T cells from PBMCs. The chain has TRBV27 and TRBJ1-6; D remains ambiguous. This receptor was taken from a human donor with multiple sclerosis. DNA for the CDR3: TGTGCCAGCAGTTTTGGAGGGCCCTCCTATAATTCACCCCTCCACTTT. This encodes CASSFGGPSYNSPLHF.